The 24 T cell receptor beta chains in this list originate from one sample, sequenced in a study of CD8 T cells in ankylosing spondylitis. In TCRdb, the 5' RACE reads were re-called with MiXCR into one record per CDR3 protein. The sample consists of roughly 35,000 distinct CDR3 sequences, 16% of them appearing once. Sequenced sample: blood. These receptors originate from a male donor with ankylosing spondylitis or in good health (not recorded which).

The chain joins TRBV24-1 to TRBJ2-2; D possibly corresponds to TRBD1 (6 bases). There are 17 residues in the CDR3. Germline values: CDR1 KGHDR, CDR2 SFDVKD. The V end lost 4 bases, the J end lost 6 bases, and 20 bases lay between the germline ends. CDR3 nucleotide sequence: TGTGCCACCAGTGACCGATACCCCAACAGGGCCCCCGGGGAGCTGTTTTTT. As protein: CATSDRYPNRAPGELFF.

This chain uses TRBV4-3 with TRBJ2-4; 11 bases agree with TRBD2. This CDR3 spans 17 amino acids. Germline V gene data show CDR1 as LGHNA and CDR2 as YSLEER. V trimming: 0 bases; J trimming: 8 bases; junction bases outside the gene matches: 9. The CDR3 spells CASSQDTSGRGLYIQYF. CDR3 nucleotides: TGCGCCAGCAGCCAAGATACTAGCGGGAGAGGGTTATACATTCAGTACTTC.

The chain couples TRBV29-1 to TRBJ2-2; 11 nucleotides align to TRBD2. The CDR3 is 16 amino acids. Unmatched junction bases numbered 7, after V lost 6 bases and J lost 1 base. The germline gives CDR1 SQVTM, CDR2 ANQGSEA. This CDR3 reads CSVAGTSGGNTGELFF. Written as DNA, the CDR3 is TGCAGCGTGGCTGGGACTAGCGGAGGGAACACCGGGGAGCTGTTTTTT.

This clonotype was seen a handful of times. The rearrangement links TRBV6-6 to TRBJ1-4; weak D call: TRBD1 (6 bases). The CDR3 extends over 15 amino acids. Germline assignment: CDR1 MNHNY and CDR2 SVGAGI (reference sequence). V dropped 9 bases and J dropped 0 bases, with 14 bases sitting between them. The DNA of the CDR3 is TGTGCCAGTCGGGACACAGGCGCAACTAATGAAAAACTGTTTTTT. It is translated as CASRDTGATNEKLFF.

The table lists this clonotype with a few counts. The V call is TRBV6-2 or TRBV6-3, the J call TRBJ2-7; 9 positions agree with TRBD2. CDR1 is MNHEY, CDR2 SVGEGT, per germline. With V trimmed by 7 bases and J by 3 bases, 7 bases remained unmatched. This CDR3 spans 14 amino acids. The CDR3 region is CASKLAGVNYEQYF. CDR3 in DNA: TGTGCCAGCAAATTAGCGGGAGTTAACTACGAGCAGTACTTC.

A few counts support this clonotype. The chain joins TRBV5-1 to TRBJ1-5, with 8 positions matching TRBD1. This CDR3 contains 16 residues. V shed 2 bases, J shed 5 bases, and the junction held 9 bases outside the gene matches. Germline V gene data show CDR1 as SGHRS and CDR2 as YFSETQ. This CDR3 reads CASSFQPQGADQPQHF. The CDR3 region has the DNA TGCGCCAGCAGCTTTCAACCGCAGGGGGCTGATCAGCCCCAGCATTTT.

The rearrangement joins TRBV20-1 to TRBJ2-2; the match to TRBD1 covers 7 bases. With 0 bases clipped from V and 3 bases from J, the junction kept 7 bases outside the gene matches. The CDR3 consists of 16 residues. The germline CDR1 and CDR2 sequences are DFQATT and SNEGSKA (reference sequence). This chain's CDR3 is CSARDPGQAYTGELFF. CDR3 nucleotide sequence: TGCAGTGCTAGAGATCCCGGACAGGCATACACCGGGGAGCTGTTTTTT.

The V call is TRBV12-3 or TRBV12-4, the J call TRBJ1-1; D is unclear. The CDR3 has 14 amino acids. V lost 1 base to trimming and J lost 3 bases, with 9 bases between them. Written as DNA, the CDR3 is TGTGCCAGCAGTTTAGGGGGTCCACACACTGAAGCTTTCTTT. Its protein product is CASSLGGPHTEAFF.

J is TRBJ2-1 and V is TRBV6-2 or TRBV6-3, with D unclear. Germline lookup yields CDR1 MNHEY and CDR2 SVGEGT. V shed 2 bases and J shed 9 bases, with 8 bases lying between them. This CDR3 comprises 12 residues. The CDR3 bases are TGTGCCAGCAGTTACGCGGATGGTGAGCAGTTCTTC. Residues: CASSYADGEQFF.

The J gene is TRBJ2-7, the V gene TRBV20-1; TRBD1 matches at 9 bases. This CDR3 is 16 amino acids long. The germline CDR1 and CDR2 sequences are DFQATT and SNEGSKA (reference sequence). V dropped 0 bases and J dropped 5; count of bases not matched to a gene: 11. The CDR3 bases are TGCAGTGCTAGAGATCCGTCCGTACAGGGGGCCCACGAGCAGTACTTC. Its translation: CSARDPSVQGAHEQYF.

J is TRBJ2-3 and V is TRBV7-2, with D uncertain. V lost 2 bases and J 4 bases, leaving 7 bases between the germline ends. The CDR3 runs 13 residues. Germline V gene lookup returns CDR1 SGHTA and CDR2 FQGNSA. CDR3 DNA: TGTGCCAGCAGCTTATTCCGGGCAGATACGCAGTATTTT. The encoded protein is CASSLFRADTQYF.

The V and J genes are TRBV28 and TRBJ2-2; D possibly uses TRBD1 or TRBD2 (5 bases each). Germline CDR1 reads MDHEN; CDR2 reads SYDVKM. With 5 bases removed from V and 10 bases from J, the gap between germline ends came to 32 bases. The CDR3 runs 19 residues. CDR3 DNA: TGTGCCAGCAGTAAATTTTTTCTGGGACGGATCCTTGAGAGTGTGGAGCTGTTTTTT. Amino acid sequence: CASSKFFLGRILESVELFF.

This clonotype was counted a few times. V usage is TRBV3-1 and J usage is TRBJ2-5, with 7 bases matching TRBD1. CDR1 and CDR2 (germline): LGHDT, YNNKEL (reference sequence). There are 14 residues in the CDR3. J lost 4 bases, V lost 0 bases, and 2 bases had no gene match. The CDR3 DNA sequence: TGTGCCAGCAGCCAAGATAAGGGGGCAGAGACCCAGTACTTC. The encoded protein is CASSQDKGAETQYF.

This clonotype has just a few counts. This chain connects TRBV3-1 to TRBJ1-2, with unresolved D. V lost 5 bases and J 6 bases, leaving 13 bases between the germline ends. The germline gives CDR1 LGHDT, CDR2 YNNKEL (reference sequence). The CDR3 runs 13 residues. The CDR3, as DNA: TGTGCCAGCAGCTTCGGGCAGGACGATGGCTACACCTTC. This sequence encodes CASSFGQDDGYTF.

This sequence joins TRBV20-1 and TRBJ2-1, with 7 bases fitting TRBD2. CDR3 length equals 12 residues. From germline, CDR1 is DFQATT and CDR2 SNEGSKA (reference sequence). CDR3 bases: TGCTCGGGGAGGGGCTCCCGGGATGAGCAGTTCTTC. This sequence encodes CSGRGSRDEQFF.

The chain has TRBV10-3 and TRBJ1-1; D unclear. The CDR3 runs to 13 residues. Germline V lookup: CDR1 ENHRY, CDR2 SYGVKD. V lost 3 bases and J lost 0, with 5 bases in between. CDR3: CAISDSMNTEAFF. The DNA for the CDR3 is TGTGCCATCAGTGACAGCATGAACACTGAAGCTTTCTTT.

This clonotype was recorded at least ten times. The chain couples TRBV5-1 to TRBJ2-2; D is unclear. Germline CDR1 and CDR2: SGHRS and YFSETQ. The CDR3 has 14 residues. Trimming left V 0 bases short and J 1 base short, with 4 bases between. CDR3 coding DNA: TGCGCCAGCAGCTTGGAAGGGAACACCGGGGAGCTGTTTTTT. Translation: CASSLEGNTGELFF.

The V and J genes are TRBV4-3 and TRBJ2-2, with D possibly TRBD1 on 6 matching bases. The CDR3 extends over 12 amino acids. The V end lost 3 bases, the J end lost 11 bases, and 10 bases lay between the germline ends. CDR1 and CDR2 (germline): LGHNA, YSLEER. CDR3 DNA: TGCGCCAGCAGCCATGCCGGGACAGAGCTGTTTTTT. As protein: CASSHAGTELFF.

V is TRBV5-1 and J is TRBJ2-5, with D perhaps TRBD2 (6 bases). Germline CDR1 reads SGHRS; CDR2 reads YFSETQ. There are 14 residues in the CDR3. The V and J ends lost 0 bases and 2 bases respectively, with 8 bases between them. The CDR3 nucleotides are TGCGCCAGCAGCTTGGGGCTAGCGCAAGAGACCCAGTACTTC. As protein: CASSLGLAQETQYF.

This clonotype appeared a few times. The chain links TRBV29-1 to TRBJ2-1; D unresolved. The CDR3 contains 12 residues. Germline V gene sequence: CDR1 SQVTM, CDR2 ANQGSEA. Trimming removed 4 bases from V and 5 bases from J, with 9 bases in between. The CDR3 nucleotides read TGCAGCGTTGCCCAGAGCGACAATGAGCAGTTCTTC. The encoded protein is CSVAQSDNEQFF.

This clonotype was counted only a few times. This rearrangement joins TRBV2 to TRBJ2-3, with D uncertain. Germline V gene sequence: CDR1 SNHLY, CDR2 FYNNEI. This CDR3 is built from 13 residues. Trimming pared 4 bases from V and 6 bases from J, leaving 11 bases between. The CDR3 DNA follows: TGTGCCAGCAGTGGTGGTTGGTCGGATACGCAGTATTTT. Protein sequence: CASSGGWSDTQYF.

The sample holds a few counts of this clonotype. V and J are TRBV20-1 and TRBJ2-1; 8 bases match TRBD2. V shed 6 bases, J shed 5 bases, and the junction held 9 bases outside the gene matches. CDR1 and CDR2 from the germline V gene are DFQATT and SNEGSKA (reference sequence). CDR3 size: 14 residues. The CDR3 nucleotides read TGCAGTGCCCCCTTGCGGGGGGAACACAATGAGCAGTTCTTC. Its translation: CSAPLRGEHNEQFF.

This clonotype was seen a handful of times. This rearrangement joins TRBV5-1 to TRBJ2-1, with 7 bases that match TRBD2. The CDR3 is 14 amino acids. Trimming removed 0 bases from V and 4 bases from J; junction bases left unmatched: 1. Germline values: CDR1 SGHRS, CDR2 YFSETQ. CDR3 bases: TGCGCCAGCAGCTTGGGGGAGGGATACAATGAGCAGTTCTTC. Translated, it gives CASSLGEGYNEQFF. Based on the CDR3 plus reference TRBV5-1 and TRBJ2-1, the full variable domain is KAGVTQTPRYLIKTRGQQVTLSCSPISGHRSVSWYQQTPGQGLQFLFEYFSETQRNKGNFPGRFSGRQFSNSRSEMNVSTLELGDSALYLCASSLGEGYNEQFFGPGTRLTVL.

This clonotype was seen only a few times. The V gene is TRBV20-1, the J gene TRBJ1-4; weak D call: TRBD1 (5 bases). CDR3 size: 13 residues. The V and J ends lost 3 bases and 0 bases respectively, with 5 bases between them. CDR1 is DFQATT and CDR2 is SNEGSKA in the germline V gene (reference sequence). CDR3 loop: CSARGATNEKLFF. The CDR3 DNA follows: TGCAGTGCTAGGGGGGCAACTAATGAAAAACTGTTTTTT.